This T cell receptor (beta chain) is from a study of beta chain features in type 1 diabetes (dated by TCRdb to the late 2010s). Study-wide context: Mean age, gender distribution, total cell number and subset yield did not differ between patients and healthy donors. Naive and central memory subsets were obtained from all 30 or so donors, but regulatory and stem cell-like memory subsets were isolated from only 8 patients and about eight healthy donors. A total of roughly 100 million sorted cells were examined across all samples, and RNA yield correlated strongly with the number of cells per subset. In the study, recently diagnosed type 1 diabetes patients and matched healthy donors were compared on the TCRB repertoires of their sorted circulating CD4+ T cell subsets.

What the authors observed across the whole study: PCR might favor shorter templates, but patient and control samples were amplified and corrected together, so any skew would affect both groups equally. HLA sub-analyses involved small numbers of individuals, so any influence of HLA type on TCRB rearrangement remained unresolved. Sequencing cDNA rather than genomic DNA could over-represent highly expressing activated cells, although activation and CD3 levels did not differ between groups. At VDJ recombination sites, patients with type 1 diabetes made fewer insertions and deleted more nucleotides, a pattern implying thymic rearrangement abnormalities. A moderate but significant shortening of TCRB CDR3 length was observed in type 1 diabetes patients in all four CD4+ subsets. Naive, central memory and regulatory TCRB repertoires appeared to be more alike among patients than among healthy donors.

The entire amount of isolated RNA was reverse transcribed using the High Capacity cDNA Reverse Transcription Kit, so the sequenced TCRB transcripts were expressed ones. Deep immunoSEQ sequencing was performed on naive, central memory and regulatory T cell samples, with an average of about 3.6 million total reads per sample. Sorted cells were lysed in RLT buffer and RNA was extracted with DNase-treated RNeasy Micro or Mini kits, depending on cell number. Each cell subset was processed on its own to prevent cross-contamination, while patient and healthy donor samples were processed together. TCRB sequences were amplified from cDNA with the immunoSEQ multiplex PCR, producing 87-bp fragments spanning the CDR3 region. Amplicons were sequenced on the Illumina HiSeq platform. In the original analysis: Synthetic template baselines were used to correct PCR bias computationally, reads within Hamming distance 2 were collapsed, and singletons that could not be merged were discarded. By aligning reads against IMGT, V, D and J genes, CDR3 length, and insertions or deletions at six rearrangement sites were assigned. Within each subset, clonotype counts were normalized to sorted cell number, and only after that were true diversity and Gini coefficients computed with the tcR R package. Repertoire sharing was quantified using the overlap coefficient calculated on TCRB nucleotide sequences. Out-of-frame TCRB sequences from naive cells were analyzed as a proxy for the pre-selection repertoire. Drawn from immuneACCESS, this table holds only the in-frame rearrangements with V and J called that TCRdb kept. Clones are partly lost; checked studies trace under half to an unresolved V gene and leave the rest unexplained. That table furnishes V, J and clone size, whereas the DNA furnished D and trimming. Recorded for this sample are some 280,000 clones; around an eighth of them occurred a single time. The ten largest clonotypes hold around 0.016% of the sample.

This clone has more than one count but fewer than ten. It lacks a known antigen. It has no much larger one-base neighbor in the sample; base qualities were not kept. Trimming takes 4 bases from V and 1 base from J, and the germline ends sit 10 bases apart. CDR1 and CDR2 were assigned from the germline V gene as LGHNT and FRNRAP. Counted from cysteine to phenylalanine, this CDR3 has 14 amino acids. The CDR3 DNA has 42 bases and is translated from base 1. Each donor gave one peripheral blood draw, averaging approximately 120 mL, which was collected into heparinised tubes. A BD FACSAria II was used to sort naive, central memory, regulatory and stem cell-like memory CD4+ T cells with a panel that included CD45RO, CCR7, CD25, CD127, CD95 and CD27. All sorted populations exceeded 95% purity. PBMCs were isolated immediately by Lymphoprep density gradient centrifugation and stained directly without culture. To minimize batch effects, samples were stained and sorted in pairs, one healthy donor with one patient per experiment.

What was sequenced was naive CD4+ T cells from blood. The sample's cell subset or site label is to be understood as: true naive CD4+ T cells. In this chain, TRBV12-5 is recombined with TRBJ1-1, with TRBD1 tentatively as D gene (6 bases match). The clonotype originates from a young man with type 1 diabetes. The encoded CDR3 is CASGSGQPNTEAFF. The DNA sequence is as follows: TGTGCTAGTGGTTCAGGACAGCCGAACACTGAAGCTTTCTTT. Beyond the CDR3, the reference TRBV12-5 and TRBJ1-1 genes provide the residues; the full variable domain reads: DARVTQTPRHKVTEMGQEVTMRCQPILGHNTVFWYRQTMMQGLELLAYFRNRAPLDDSGMPKDRFSAEMPDATLATLKIQPSEPRDSAVYFCASGSGQPNTEAFFGQGTRLTVV.